The T cell receptor beta chain described here comes from a study of patients and donors after allogeneic stem cell transplantation. TCRdb called the RT-PCR reads again in MiXCR, with one record for every CDR3 protein. The sample includes more than 150,000 distinct CDR3 sequences, 41% of them seen just once. V shed 2 bases and J shed 6 bases, with 13 bases lying between them. Germline V lookup: CDR1 MNHNY, CDR2 SVGAGI (reference sequence). The CDR3 length is 14 residues. Input material: blood, either unsorted or a sorted T cell fraction (not recorded which). The sequence came from a human donor who was either an allogeneic HSCT recipient or a stem cell or donor lymphocyte infusion donor (not recorded which). It is not recorded whose cells these are; they may come from a transplant donor. The chain is built from TRBV6-6 and TRBJ1-2; D is undetermined. The CDR3 DNA reads TGTGCCAGCAGTTACGAGGGAATAGTCGATGGCTACACCTTC. Amino acids: CASSYEGIVDGYTF.